This T cell receptor beta chain was found in a study of somatic mutations in cytotoxic T cells in rheumatoid arthritis. General observations from the study: Within 8 of 65 patients, the single biggest CD8+ clone made up more than 20% of CD8+ cells.

V was shortened by 1 base and J by 2 bases, with 11 bases between the two germline ends. This CDR3 is built from 15 residues. CDR1 is SGHTA and CDR2 is FQGTGA in the germline V gene. Methods used by the authors: Large patient CD8+ clones, those above 1%, rarely matched published virus-specific TCRB sequences. Assay: immunoSEQ multiplex PCR; the TCRdb copy retains only in-frame clones and omits some. The V and J calls and clone size come from that table; D and trimming were worked out from the DNA. This sample has roughly 2,500 clones, with just under 85% found just once. For this clone: What it recognizes is unknown.

V gene TRBV7-3 combines with J gene TRBJ1-2; D may be TRBD1 (6 bases). The source of this sequence is an adult with rheumatoid arthritis. Sequencing was performed on CD8+ T cells sorted from blood. The CDR3 DNA reads as TGTGCCAGCAGCTTAAGGGTGGACAGAAACTATGGCTACACCTTC. The encoded protein is CASSLRVDRNYGYTF.